The 19 T cell receptor beta chains reported below all come from one sample, sequenced in a study of T cells after yellow fever vaccination. One entry per CDR3 protein, called by TCRdb with MiXCR from the 5' RACE reads. The profile shows approximately 160,000 distinct CDR3 sequences, about a tenth of them singletons. The sequencing here drew on CD8+ T cells sorted from PBMCs, taken 45 days after the yellow fever booster vaccination. The source of these receptors is a man aged 18 to 30 who received the YFV17D yellow fever vaccine.

Only a few counts were recorded for this clonotype. The chain joins TRBV19 to TRBJ2-6; D is perhaps TRBD1 or TRBD2 (5 bases each). The CDR3 runs 16 residues. Trimming pared 4 bases from V and 1 base from J, leaving 11 bases between. In germline, CDR1 is LNHDA, CDR2 SQIVND (reference sequence). Here the CDR3 DNA reads TGTGCCAGTAGTACGGGGCAGGGATCTGGGGCCAACGTCCTGACTTTC. Protein sequence: CASSTGQGSGANVLTF.

The V gene is TRBV4-3, the J gene TRBJ1-1, with TRBD1 matching over 8 bases. V shed 3 bases and J 4 bases; nucleotides not matched to a gene: 4. Germline V CDR1 and CDR2: LGHNA, YSLEER. The CDR3 contains 14 residues. The CDR3, as DNA: TGCGCCAGCAGCCACACCACAGGGGGCACTGAAGCTTTCTTT. This encodes CASSHTTGGTEAFF.

The V gene is TRBV27, the J gene TRBJ2-1; tentative D call: TRBD1 (6 bases). The CDR3 runs to 13 residues. V dropped 5 bases and J dropped 7 bases, with 12 bases sitting between them. The germline V gene has CDR1 MNHEY and CDR2 SMNVEV (reference sequence). Here the CDR3 reads CASSQIGGNEQFF. Here the CDR3 DNA reads TGTGCCAGCAGTCAAATAGGGGGTAATGAGCAGTTCTTC.

The V gene is TRBV4-2, the J gene TRBJ2-3; D is undetermined. CDR1 is LGHNA, CDR2 YNFKEQ, per germline. The CDR3 is made up of 14 amino acids. Trimming took off 0 bases at V and 2 bases at J, with 6 bases between the two ends. The CDR3 sequence is CASSQERSTDTQYF. The CDR3, as DNA: TGTGCCAGCAGCCAAGAGCGGTCCACAGATACGCAGTATTTT.

This clonotype was found a few times. The CDR3 nucleotides are TGTGCCAGCAGCTTAGCCTACTCCTACAATGAGCAGTTCTTC. Protein product: CASSLAYSYNEQFF. The gene calls are TRBV11-2 and TRBJ2-1; D gene unclear. CDR3 size: 14 residues. CDR1 is SGHAT, CDR2 FQNNGV, per germline. The V end was cut by 1 base, the J end by 0 bases, with 4 bases between.

The chain recombines TRBV6-6 with TRBJ1-5, with 8 bases identical to TRBD1. The V gene end was trimmed by 0 bases and the J gene end by 0 bases; junction bases not matched to a gene: 7. Germline-derived CDR1 and CDR2 are MNHNY and SVGAGI (reference sequence). CDR3 length: 18 amino acids. CDR3: CASSYSWTGHDSNQPQHF. CDR3 nucleotide sequence: TGTGCCAGCAGTTACTCGTGGACAGGGCACGATAGCAATCAGCCCCAGCATTTT.

This chain uses TRBV15 with TRBJ2-4, with D possibly matching TRBD2 (6 bases). Trimming removed 1 base at V and 9 bases at J, with 7 bases between. The V gene's germline CDR1 is LNHNV and CDR2 YYDKDF (reference sequence). This CDR3 contains 12 residues. CDR3: CATSRVGGIQYF. The CDR3 DNA reads TGTGCCACCAGCAGAGTGGGAGGCATTCAGTACTTC.

This clonotype was seen only a few times. The chain is built from TRBV20-1 and TRBJ2-5, with a weak D call TRBD2 (5 bases). The CDR3 is made up of 16 amino acids. Looked up from germline, CDR1 is DFQATT and CDR2 is SNEGSKA (reference sequence). Trimming took off 3 bases at V and 1 base at J, with 18 bases between the two ends. CDR3 loop: CSASSPLASPQETQYF. The CDR3 DNA sequence: TGCAGTGCTAGTTCCCCTCTAGCTAGTCCCCAAGAGACCCAGTACTTC.

The CDR3 nucleotides read TGCGCCAGCAGCTTGTTGGGGTCAGATTACGAGCAGTACTTC. It is translated as CASSLLGSDYEQYF. The chain joins TRBV5-1 to TRBJ2-7; no firm D call. In germline, CDR1 is SGHRS, CDR2 YFSETQ. The germline V and J ends were trimmed by 1 base and 4 bases, with 12 bases remaining between them. The CDR3 spans 14 residues.

This chain connects TRBV6-2 or TRBV6-3 to TRBJ2-1; the match to TRBD1 covers 7 bases. This CDR3 comprises 16 residues. The trim removed 2 bases at V and 0 bases at J, leaving 4 bases unmatched. The germline gives CDR1 MNHEY, CDR2 SVGEGT. CDR3 region: CASSYTDRVSYNEQFF. In DNA, the CDR3 is TGTGCCAGCAGTTACACCGACAGGGTCTCCTACAATGAGCAGTTCTTC.

V is TRBV2 and J is TRBJ2-7, with 13 bases lining up with TRBD2. Germline V lookup: CDR1 SNHLY, CDR2 FYNNEI. There are 17 residues in the CDR3. Trimming took 3 bases from V and 3 from J; bases not matched to a gene: 8. CDR3 sequence (DNA): TGTGCCAGCAGTGAGACTCCGGGACTAGCGGGGCTCTACGAGCAGTACTTC. This codes for CASSETPGLAGLYEQYF.

This chain connects TRBV27 to TRBJ1-3; maybe TRBD1 (5 bases). This CDR3 region has 17 residues. The germline CDR1 and CDR2 sequences are MNHEY and SMNVEV (reference sequence). Trimming took 5 bases from V and 0 from J, leaving 17 bases between them. CDR3 bases: TGTGCCAGCAGTCCGAGGGGAGGATTCTACTCTGGAAACACCATATATTTT. Protein product: CASSPRGGFYSGNTIYF.

In this sample, this clonotype turned up a few times. V usage is TRBV23-1 and J usage is TRBJ2-1; D call uncertain. TRBV23-1 is treated as an ORF (open reading frame) with a function not yet certain. Trimming stripped 7 bases from V and 8 bases from J, with 15 bases between. The CDR3 is made up of 13 amino acids. CDR3 amino acids: CASTSRRRDEQFF. DNA for the CDR3: TGCGCCAGCACCAGTCGGAGACGGGATGAGCAGTTCTTC.

V gene TRBV25-1 combines with J gene TRBJ2-7; D may be TRBD1 (6 bases). CDR1 and CDR2 (germline): MGHDK, SYGVNS. V dropped 6 bases and J dropped 10 bases, with 10 bases sitting between them. The length of the CDR3 is 10 residues. CDR3 residues: CASRGAVQYF. The CDR3, as DNA: TGTGCCAGCAGGGGGGCCGTCCAGTACTTC.

This clonotype was picked up many times. The CDR3 DNA follows: TGTGCCAGCACCCGGGGAGGGGAGCTGTTTTTT. Translation gives CASTRGGELFF. The chain combines TRBV11-2 with TRBJ2-2, with D tentatively TRBD2 (5 bases). Deletions cut 7 bases from V and 8 bases from J, with 8 bases between. Per the germline V gene, CDR1 is SGHAT and CDR2 is FQNNGV. The length of the CDR3 is 11 residues. Filled out from reference TRBV11-2 and TRBJ2-2, the complete variable domain reads EAGVAQSPRYKIIEKRQSVAFWCNPISGHATLYWYQQILGQGPKLLIQFQNNGVVDDSQLPKDRFSAERLKGVDSTLKIQPAKLEDSAVYLCASTRGGELFFGEGSRLTVL.

As DNA, the CDR3 is TGCGCCAGCAGCGTCGGTCGGGGCGGTAACTATGGCTACACCTTC. Translated, it gives CASSVGRGGNYGYTF. This chain joins TRBV4-1 and TRBJ1-2; TRBD1 might be the D (5 bases). Germline V gene sequence: CDR1 MGHRA, CDR2 YSYEKL. V shed 5 bases and J shed 1 base, with 14 bases lying between them. This CDR3 comprises 15 residues.

The chain combines TRBV4-1 with TRBJ2-2, with 7 bases aligning to TRBD2. The germline V gene encodes CDR1 MGHRA and CDR2 YSYEKL. The CDR3 is made up of 14 amino acids. J was trimmed by 9 bases and V by 5 bases; bases with no gene match: 9. CDR3 amino acids: CASSYGRRERELFF. The CDR3 DNA is TGCGCCAGCAGCTACGGAAGGCGGGAGCGGGAGCTGTTTTTT.

This clonotype was counted ten times or more. This rearrangement joins TRBV5-1 to TRBJ2-7; tentative D call: TRBD2 (6 bases). Germline CDR1 reads SGHRS; CDR2 reads YFSETQ. The V end lost 2 bases, the J end lost 3 bases, and 12 bases lay between the germline ends. The CDR3 sequence is 14 residues long. CDR3: CASSFGGLGYEQYF. CDR3 DNA: TGCGCCAGCAGCTTCGGGGGACTCGGCTACGAGCAGTACTTC.

The genes are TRBV20-1 and TRBJ1-2; TRBD1 agrees at 9 bases. V gave up 3 bases and J gave up 4 bases; unmatched junction bases: 3. This CDR3 is 13 amino acids long. Germline assignment: CDR1 DFQATT and CDR2 SNEGSKA (reference sequence). CDR3 coding DNA: TGCAGTGCTAGGGGACAGGGAGGCTATGGCTACACCTTC. Protein: CSARGQGGYGYTF.